This TCR beta chain was documented in a study of T cell changes during pregnancy in multiple sclerosis. V dropped 5 bases and J dropped 6; count of bases not matched to a gene: 4. In germline, CDR1 is SEHNR, CDR2 FQNEAQ (reference sequence). The CDR3 has 13 residues. Method: immunoSEQ multiplex PCR; TCRdb's copy keeps in-frame clones and lacks some. The repertoire has 70,000 or so clones, 75% to 95% of them found once; the top ten carry approximately 0.71%. This clone was observed once. This receptor was obtained from a female donor in good health, enrolled as a control in a pregnancy study. Sequencing used peripheral blood, obtained in the third trimester of pregnancy. This chain links TRBV7-9 with TRBJ1-1, with 9 bases that match TRBD1. The CDR3 coding sequence is TGTGCCAGCAGCCCCCGGGACAGGGCTGAAGCTTTCTTT. It codes for CASSPRDRAEAFF. Full variable domain (rest looked up from reference TRBV7-9 and TRBJ1-1): DTGVSQNPRHKITKRGQNVTFRCDPISEHNRLYWYRQTLGQGPEFLTYFQNEAQLEKSRLLSDRFSAERPKGSFSTLEIQRTEQGDSAMYLCASSPRDRAEAFFGQGTRLTVV.